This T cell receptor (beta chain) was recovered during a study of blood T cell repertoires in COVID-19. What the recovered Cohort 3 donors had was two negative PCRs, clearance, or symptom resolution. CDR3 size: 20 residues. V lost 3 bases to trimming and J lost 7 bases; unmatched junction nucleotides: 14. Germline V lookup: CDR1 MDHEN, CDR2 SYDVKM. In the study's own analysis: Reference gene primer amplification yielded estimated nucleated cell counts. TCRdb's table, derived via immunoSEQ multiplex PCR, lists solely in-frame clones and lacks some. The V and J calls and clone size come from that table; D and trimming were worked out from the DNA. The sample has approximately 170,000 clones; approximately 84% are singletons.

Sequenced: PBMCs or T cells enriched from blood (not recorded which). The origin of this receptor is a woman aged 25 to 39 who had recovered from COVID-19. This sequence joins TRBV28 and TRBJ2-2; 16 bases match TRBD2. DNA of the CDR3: TGTGCCAGCAGTTTGGACAGGTTGGGACTAGCGGGAGGGCCTGGCGGGGAGCTGTTTTTT. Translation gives CASSLDRLGLAGGPGGELFF. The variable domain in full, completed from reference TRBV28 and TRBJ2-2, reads DVKVTQSSRYLVKRTGEKVFLECVQDMDHENMFWYRQDPGLGLRLIYFSYDVKMKEKGDIPEGYSVSREKKERFSLILESASTNQTSMYLCASSLDRLGLAGGPGGELFFGEGSRLTVL.